This record looks at one TCR beta chain sequence and its context. The sample belongs to a study of blood T cell repertoires in COVID-19. In the original processing: Nucleated cell counts were estimated from reference gene primer amplification. Measured with immunoSEQ multiplex PCR; TCRdb has only the in-frame clones, and not every one. D and trimming were read from the DNA, whereas the V and J calls and clone size are those reported in that table. Of around 160,000 clones detected, roughly 90% appear once; the ten largest clones hold approximately 3%. V lost 6 bases and J lost 4, with 6 bases in between. Germline lookup yields CDR1 SNHLY and CDR2 FYNNEI. The CDR3 is 12 amino acids.

The chain carries TRBV2 and TRBJ1-4, with D tentatively TRBD1 (5 bases). The specimen was peripheral blood. This receptor was taken from a man in his 60s with acute or convalescent COVID-19. This CDR3 reads CASRDSNEKLFF. CDR3 bases: TGTGCCAGCAGAGACAGTAATGAAAAACTGTTTTTT.